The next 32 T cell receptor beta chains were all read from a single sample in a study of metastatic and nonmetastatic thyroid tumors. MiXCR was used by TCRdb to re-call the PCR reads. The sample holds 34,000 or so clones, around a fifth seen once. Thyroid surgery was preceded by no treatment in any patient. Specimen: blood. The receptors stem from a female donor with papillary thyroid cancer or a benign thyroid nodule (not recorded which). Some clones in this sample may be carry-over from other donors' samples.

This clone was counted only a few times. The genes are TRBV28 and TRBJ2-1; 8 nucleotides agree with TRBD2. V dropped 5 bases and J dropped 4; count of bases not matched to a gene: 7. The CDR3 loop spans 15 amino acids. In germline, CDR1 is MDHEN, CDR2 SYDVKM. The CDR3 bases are TGTGCCAGCAGTGACACTAGCGGAGTGTACAATGAGCAGTTCTTC. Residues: CASSDTSGVYNEQFF.

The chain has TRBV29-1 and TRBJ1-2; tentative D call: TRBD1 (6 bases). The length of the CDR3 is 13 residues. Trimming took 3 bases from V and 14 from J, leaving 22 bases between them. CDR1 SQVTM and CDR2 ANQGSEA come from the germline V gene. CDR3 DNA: TGCAGCGTTGACAATACAGGGCGAACGGACTCAACCTTC. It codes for CSVDNTGRTDSTF.

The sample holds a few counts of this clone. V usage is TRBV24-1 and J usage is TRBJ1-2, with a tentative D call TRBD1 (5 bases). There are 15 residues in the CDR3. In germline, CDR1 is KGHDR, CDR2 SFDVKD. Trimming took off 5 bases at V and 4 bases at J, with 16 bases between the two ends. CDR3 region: CATSASSGQTYGYTF. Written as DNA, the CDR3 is TGTGCCACCAGTGCCTCGTCCGGACAAACCTATGGCTACACCTTC.

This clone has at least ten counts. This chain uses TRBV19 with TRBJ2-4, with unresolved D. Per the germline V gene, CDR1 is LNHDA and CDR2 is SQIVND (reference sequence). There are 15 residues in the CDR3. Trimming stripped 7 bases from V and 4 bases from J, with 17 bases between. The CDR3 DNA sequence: TGTGCCAGTAACCCGGACCCCCCCGGAAAAAACATTCAGTACTTC. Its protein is CASNPDPPGKNIQYF.

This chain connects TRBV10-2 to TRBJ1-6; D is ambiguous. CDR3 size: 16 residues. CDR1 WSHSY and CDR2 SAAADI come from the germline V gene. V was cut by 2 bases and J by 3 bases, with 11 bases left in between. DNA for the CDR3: TGCGCCAGCAGTGAGGGACCCTCAGGCTATAATTCACCCCTCCACTTT. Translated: CASSEGPSGYNSPLHF.

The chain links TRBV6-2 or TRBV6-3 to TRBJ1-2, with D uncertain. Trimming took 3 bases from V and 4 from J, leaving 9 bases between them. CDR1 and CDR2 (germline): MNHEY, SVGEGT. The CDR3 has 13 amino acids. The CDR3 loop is CASSYGTRYGYTF. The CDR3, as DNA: TGTGCCAGCAGTTATGGCACCCGCTATGGCTACACCTTC.

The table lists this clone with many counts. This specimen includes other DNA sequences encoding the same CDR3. The CDR3 spells CASRTGNTEAFF. The DNA for the CDR3 is TGTGCCAGCCGGACAGGGAACACTGAAGCTTTCTTT. The rearrangement uses TRBV28 and TRBJ1-1; 7 nucleotides match TRBD1. Germline V gene data show CDR1 as MDHEN and CDR2 as SYDVKM. V trimming: 8 bases; J trimming: 1 base; junction bases outside the gene matches: 1. The CDR3 loop spans 12 amino acids.

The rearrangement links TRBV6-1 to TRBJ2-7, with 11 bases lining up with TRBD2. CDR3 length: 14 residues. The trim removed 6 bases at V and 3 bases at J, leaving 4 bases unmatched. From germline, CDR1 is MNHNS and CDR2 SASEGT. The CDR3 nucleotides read TGTGCCAGCAGAAGGGGACTAGCGGACTACGAGCAGTACTTC. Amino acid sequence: CASRRGLADYEQYF.

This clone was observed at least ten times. The CDR3 protein is CASGPVNTGELFF. The CDR3 region has the DNA TGTGCCAGCGGACCGGTCAACACCGGGGAGCTGTTTTTT. The chain couples TRBV6-1 to TRBJ2-2, with D unresolved. This CDR3 has 13 amino acids. Trimming cost V 8 bases and J 2 bases, with 9 bases left between them. CDR1 and CDR2 from the germline V gene are MNHNS and SASEGT.

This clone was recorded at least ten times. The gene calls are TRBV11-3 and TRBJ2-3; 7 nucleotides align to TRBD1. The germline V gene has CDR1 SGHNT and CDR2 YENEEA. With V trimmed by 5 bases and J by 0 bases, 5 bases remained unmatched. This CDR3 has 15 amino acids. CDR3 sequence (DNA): TGTGCCAGCAGCAAGGACAGGAGGAGCACAGATACGCAGTATTTT. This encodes CASSKDRRSTDTQYF.

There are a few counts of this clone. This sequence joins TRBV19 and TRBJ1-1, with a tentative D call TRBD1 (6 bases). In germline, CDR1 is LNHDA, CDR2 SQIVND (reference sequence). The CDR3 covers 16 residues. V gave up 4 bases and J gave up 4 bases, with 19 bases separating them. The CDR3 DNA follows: TGTGCCAGTAGTACCTATCCCGTCGCAGGGGTCACTGAAGCTTTCTTT. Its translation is CASSTYPVAGVTEAFF. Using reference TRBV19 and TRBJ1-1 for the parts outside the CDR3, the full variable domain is DGGITQSPKYLFRKEGQNVTLSCEQNLNHDAMYWYRQDPGQGLRLIYYSQIVNDFQKGDIAEGYSVSREKKESFPLTVTSAQKNPTAFYLCASSTYPVAGVTEAFFGQGTRLTVV.

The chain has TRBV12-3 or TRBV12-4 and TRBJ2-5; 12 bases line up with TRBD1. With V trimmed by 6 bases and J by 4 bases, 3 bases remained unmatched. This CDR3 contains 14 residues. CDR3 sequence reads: CASRGQGAGETQYF. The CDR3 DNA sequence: TGTGCCAGCAGGGGACAGGGGGCGGGAGAGACCCAGTACTTC.

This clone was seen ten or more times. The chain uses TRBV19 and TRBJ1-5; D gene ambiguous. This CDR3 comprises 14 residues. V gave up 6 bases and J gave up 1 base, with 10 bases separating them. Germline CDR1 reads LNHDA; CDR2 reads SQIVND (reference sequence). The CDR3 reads CASSVEGSNQPQHF. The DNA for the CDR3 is TGTGCCAGTAGCGTAGAGGGAAGCAATCAGCCCCAGCATTTT.

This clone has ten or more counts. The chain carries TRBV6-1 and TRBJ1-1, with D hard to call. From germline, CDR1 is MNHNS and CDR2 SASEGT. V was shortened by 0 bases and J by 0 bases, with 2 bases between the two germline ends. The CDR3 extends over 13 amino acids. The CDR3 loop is CASSEALNTEAFF. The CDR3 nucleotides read TGTGCCAGCAGTGAAGCCCTGAACACTGAAGCTTTCTTT.

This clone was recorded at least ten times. The CDR3 sequence is CASSQDRSVGNQPQHF. In DNA form, the CDR3 reads TGCGCCAGCAGCCAAGATCGGAGCGTCGGGAATCAGCCCCAGCATTTT. The V and J genes are TRBV4-1 and TRBJ1-5; D is unclear. The V gene lost 0 bases and the J gene lost 4 bases, with 13 bases spanning the gap. This CDR3 has 16 amino acids. Germline CDR1 and CDR2: MGHRA and YSYEKL.

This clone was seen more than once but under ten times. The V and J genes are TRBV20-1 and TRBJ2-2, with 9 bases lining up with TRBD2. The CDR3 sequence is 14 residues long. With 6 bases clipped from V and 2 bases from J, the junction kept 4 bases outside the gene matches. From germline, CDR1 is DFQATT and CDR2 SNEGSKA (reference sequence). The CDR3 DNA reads TGCAGTGCCCGACTAGCGGACAACACCGGGGAGCTGTTTTTT. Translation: CSARLADNTGELFF.

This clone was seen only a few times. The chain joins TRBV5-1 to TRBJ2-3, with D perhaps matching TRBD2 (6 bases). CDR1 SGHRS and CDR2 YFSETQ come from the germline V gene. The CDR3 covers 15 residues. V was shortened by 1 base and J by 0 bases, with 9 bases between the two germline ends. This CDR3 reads CASSLLGGSTDTQYF. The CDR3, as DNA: TGCGCCAGCAGCTTGTTGGGAGGAAGCACAGATACGCAGTATTTT.

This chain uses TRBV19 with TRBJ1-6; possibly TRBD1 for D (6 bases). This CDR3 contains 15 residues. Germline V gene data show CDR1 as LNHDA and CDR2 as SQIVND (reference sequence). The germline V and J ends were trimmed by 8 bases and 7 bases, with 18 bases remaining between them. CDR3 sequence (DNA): TGTGCCAGTCGCCCCCAACAGGGTGGGAATTCACCCCTCCACTTT. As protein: CASRPQQGGNSPLHF.

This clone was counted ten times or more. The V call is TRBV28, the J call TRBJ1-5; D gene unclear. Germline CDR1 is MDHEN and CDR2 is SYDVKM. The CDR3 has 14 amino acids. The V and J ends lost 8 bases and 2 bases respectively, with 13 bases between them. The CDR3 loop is CASQKTWGNQPQHF. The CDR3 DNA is TGTGCCAGCCAGAAGACCTGGGGCAATCAGCCCCAGCATTTT. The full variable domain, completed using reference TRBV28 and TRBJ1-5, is DVKVTQSSRYLVKRTGEKVFLECVQDMDHENMFWYRQDPGLGLRLIYFSYDVKMKEKGDIPEGYSVSREKKERFSLILESASTNQTSMYLCASQKTWGNQPQHFGDGTRLSIL.

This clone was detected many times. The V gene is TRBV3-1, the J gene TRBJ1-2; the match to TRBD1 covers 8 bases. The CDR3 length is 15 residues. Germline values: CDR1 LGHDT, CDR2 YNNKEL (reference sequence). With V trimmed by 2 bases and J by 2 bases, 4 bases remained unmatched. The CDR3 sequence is CASSQQGAVNYGYTF. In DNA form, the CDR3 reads TGTGCCAGCAGCCAACAGGGGGCGGTAAACTATGGCTACACCTTC. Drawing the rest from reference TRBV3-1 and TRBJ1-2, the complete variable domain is DTAVSQTPKYLVTQMGNDKSIKCEQNLGHDTMYWYKQDSKKFLKIMFSYNNKELIINETVPNRFSPKSPDKAHLNLHINSLELGDSAVYFCASSQQGAVNYGYTFGSGTRLTVV.

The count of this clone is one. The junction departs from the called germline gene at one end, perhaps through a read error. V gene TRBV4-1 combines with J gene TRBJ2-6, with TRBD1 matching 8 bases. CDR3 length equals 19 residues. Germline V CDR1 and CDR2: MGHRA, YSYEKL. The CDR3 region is CTSSQDRPGQGPGANVLTF. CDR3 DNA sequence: TGCACCAGCAGCCAAGATCGCCCTGGACAGGGCCCTGGGGCCAACGTCCTGACTTTC.

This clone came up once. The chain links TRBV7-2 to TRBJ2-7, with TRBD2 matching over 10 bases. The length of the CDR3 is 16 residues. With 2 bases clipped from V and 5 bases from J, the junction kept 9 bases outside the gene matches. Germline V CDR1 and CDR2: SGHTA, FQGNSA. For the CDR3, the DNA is TGTGCCAGCAGCTTAACGTCTAGCGGGGGAAGCCACGAGCAGTACTTC. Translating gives CASSLTSSGGSHEQYF.

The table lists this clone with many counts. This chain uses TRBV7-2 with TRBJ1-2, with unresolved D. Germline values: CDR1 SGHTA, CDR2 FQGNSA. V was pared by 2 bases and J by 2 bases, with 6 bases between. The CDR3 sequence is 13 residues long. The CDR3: CASSLNQNYGYTF. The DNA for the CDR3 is TGTGCCAGCAGCTTAAACCAGAACTATGGCTACACCTTC.

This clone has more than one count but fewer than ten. CDR3 bases: TGTGCCAGCAGCCCGAGAGGGCAGGGGGATGGCTACACCTTC. It is translated as CASSPRGQGDGYTF. V usage is TRBV7-2 and J usage is TRBJ1-2, with TRBD1 matching 7 bases. The CDR3 is made up of 14 amino acids. J gave up 6 bases and V 5 bases, and 9 bases lay outside the gene matches. Germline CDR1 and CDR2: SGHTA and FQGNSA.

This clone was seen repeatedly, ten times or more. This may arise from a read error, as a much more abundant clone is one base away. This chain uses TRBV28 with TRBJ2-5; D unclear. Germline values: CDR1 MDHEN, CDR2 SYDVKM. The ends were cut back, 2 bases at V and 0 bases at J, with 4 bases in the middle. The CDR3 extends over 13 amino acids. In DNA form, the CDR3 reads TGTGCCAGCAGTTTACCGTACCAAGAGACCCAGTACTTC. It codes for CASSLPYQETQYF.

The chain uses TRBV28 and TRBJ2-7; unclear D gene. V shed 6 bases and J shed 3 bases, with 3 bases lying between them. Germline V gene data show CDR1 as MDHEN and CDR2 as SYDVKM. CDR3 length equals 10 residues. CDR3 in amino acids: CASRNYEQYF. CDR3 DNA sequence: TGTGCCAGCAGAAACTACGAGCAGTACTTC.

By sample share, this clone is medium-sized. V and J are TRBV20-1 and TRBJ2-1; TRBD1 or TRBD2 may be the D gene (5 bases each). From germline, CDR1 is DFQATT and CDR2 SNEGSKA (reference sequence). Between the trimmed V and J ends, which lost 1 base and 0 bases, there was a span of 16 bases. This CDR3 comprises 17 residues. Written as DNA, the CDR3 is TGCAGTGCTAGAGGGCGAGGGACGGCCGGCTCCTACAATGAGCAGTTCTTC. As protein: CSARGRGTAGSYNEQFF.

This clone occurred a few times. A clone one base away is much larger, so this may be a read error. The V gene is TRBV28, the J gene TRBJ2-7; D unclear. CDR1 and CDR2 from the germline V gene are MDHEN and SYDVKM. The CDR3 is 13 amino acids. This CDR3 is CASGFNHGYEQYF. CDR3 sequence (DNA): TGTGCCAGCGGTTTTAATCACGGTTACGAGCAGTACTTC.

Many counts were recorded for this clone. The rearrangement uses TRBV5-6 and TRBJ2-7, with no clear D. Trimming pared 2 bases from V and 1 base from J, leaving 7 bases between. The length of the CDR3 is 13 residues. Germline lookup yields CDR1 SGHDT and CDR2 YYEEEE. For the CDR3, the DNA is TGTGCCAGCAGCTTTGTGGAGTCCTACGAGCAGTACTTC. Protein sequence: CASSFVESYEQYF.

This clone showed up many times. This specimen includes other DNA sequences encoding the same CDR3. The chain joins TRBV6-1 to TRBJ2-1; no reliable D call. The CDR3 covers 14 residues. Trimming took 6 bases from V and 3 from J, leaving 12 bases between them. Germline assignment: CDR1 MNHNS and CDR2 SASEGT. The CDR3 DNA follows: TGTGCCAGCAGCCTACCTAGTGGCTACAATGAGCAGTTCTTC. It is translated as CASSLPSGYNEQFF.

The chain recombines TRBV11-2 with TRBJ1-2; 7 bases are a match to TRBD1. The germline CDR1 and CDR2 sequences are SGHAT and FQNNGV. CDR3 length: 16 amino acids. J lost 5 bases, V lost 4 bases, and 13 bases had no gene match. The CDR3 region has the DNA TGTGCCAGCAGCTCGTCCGGGACAGACGAAGAATATGGCTACACCTTC. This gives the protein CASSSSGTDEEYGYTF.

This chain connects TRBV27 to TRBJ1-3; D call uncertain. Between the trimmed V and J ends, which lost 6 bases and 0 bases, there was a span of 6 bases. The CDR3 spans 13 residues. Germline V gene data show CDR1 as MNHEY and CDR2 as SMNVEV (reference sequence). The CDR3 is CASSRNSGNTIYF. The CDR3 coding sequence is TGTGCCAGCAGCCGAAACTCTGGAAACACCATATATTTT.